This TCR beta chain was obtained from a study of T cell repertoires in cytomegalovirus infection. TCRdb reanalysed the reads using MiXCR and keeps one entry per CDR3 protein. This table has some 100,000 distinct CDR3 sequences, roughly a quarter appearing once. Trimming left V 2 bases short and J 6 bases short, with 20 bases between. The CDR3 covers 17 residues. CDR1 is SGHDN, CDR2 FVKESK, per germline. Material for sequencing was CD8+ T cells from PBMCs. The chain has TRBV14 and TRBJ1-5; D possibly corresponds to TRBD1 (5 bases). The sequence derives from a human donor in good health (CMV status not recorded). Some clones in this sample may be carry-over from other donors' samples. The CDR3 sequence is CASSQSGDWRETQPQHF. The DNA for the CDR3 is TGTGCCAGCAGCCAATCGGGGGATTGGAGGGAAACTCAGCCCCAGCATTTT.